These 19 T cell receptor beta chains were all obtained from the same sample, sequenced in a study of pediatric ulcerative colitis. Produced via immunoSEQ multiplex PCR; TCRdb's table is partial and in-frame only. This table holds 37,000 or so clones, around 78% found once. The sequencing input was blood. All receptors come from a girl aged 5-17 years with moderate ulcerative colitis.

The chain uses TRBV7-3 and TRBJ2-7; the D gene is possibly TRBD2 (6 bases). This CDR3 region has 14 residues. V lost 5 bases and J 4 bases, leaving 15 bases between the germline ends. Germline CDR1 SGHTA, CDR2 FQGTGA. This chain's CDR3 is CASSPAGRIYEQYF. The CDR3 DNA reads as TGTGCCAGCAGCCCAGCCGGGAGAATTTACGAGCAGTACTTC. Combining the CDR3 with reference TRBV7-3 and TRBJ2-7 gives the whole variable domain GAGVSQTPSNKVTEKGKYVELRCDPISGHTALYWYRQSLGQGPEFLIYFQGTGAADDSGLPNDRFFAVRPEGSVSTLKIQRTERGDSAVYLCASSPAGRIYEQYFGPGTRLTVT.

The J gene is TRBJ2-1, the V gene TRBV7-9; D gene uncertain. CDR3 size: 15 residues. Germline V gene data show CDR1 as SEHNR and CDR2 as FQNEAQ (reference sequence). V was cut by 4 bases and J by 8 bases, with 18 bases left in between. CDR3 coding DNA: TGTGCCAGCAGCTCGCTTATTGGAGCTTCGGATGAGCAGTTCTTC. Translated, it gives CASSSLIGASDEQFF. Supplemented by reference TRBV7-9 and TRBJ2-1, the full variable domain reads DTGVSQNPRHKITKRGQNVTFRCDPISEHNRLYWYRQTLGQGPEFLTYFQNEAQLEKSRLLSDRFSAERPKGSFSTLEIQRTEQGDSAMYLCASSSLIGASDEQFFGPGTRLTVL.

CDR3 nucleotide sequence: TGTGCCTGGAGCCCTCGAAACACCATATATTTT. Amino acids: CAWSPRNTIYF. This chain connects TRBV30 to TRBJ1-3; no definite D call. Trimming removed 3 bases from V and 5 bases from J, with 5 bases in between. The CDR3 runs to 11 residues. Per the germline V gene, CDR1 is GTSNPN and CDR2 is SVGIG (reference sequence).

The chain combines TRBV14 with TRBJ1-1; D ambiguous. CDR3 length: 16 residues. The V and J ends lost 1 base and 1 base respectively, with 13 bases between them. Per the germline V gene, CDR1 is SGHDN and CDR2 is FVKESK. CDR3 loop: CASSQGIGPSNTEAFF. The CDR3 nucleotides are TGTGCCAGCAGCCAAGGCATAGGGCCGTCGAACACTGAAGCTTTCTTT.

V is TRBV10-3 and J is TRBJ1-2, with TRBD1 identical over 7 bases. Germline V gene sequence: CDR1 ENHRY, CDR2 SYGVKD. This CDR3 has 13 amino acids. V shed 9 bases, J shed 8 bases, and the junction held 12 bases outside the gene matches. CDR3 in DNA: TGTGCCATTTCCAGGGGGGCCGGAGAGGGCTACACCTTC. This sequence encodes CAISRGAGEGYTF.

This chain joins TRBV6-6 and TRBJ1-1; no clear D gene. Germline V lookup: CDR1 MNHNY, CDR2 SVGAGI (reference sequence). The V end lost 7 bases, the J end lost 5 bases, and 20 bases lay between the germline ends. This CDR3 is built from 15 residues. The CDR3 sequence is CASTDRKTTRTEAFF. The CDR3 bases are TGTGCCAGCACTGACCGGAAGACGACCCGAACTGAAGCTTTCTTT.

The chain recombines TRBV19 with TRBJ2-5; D perhaps matches TRBD2 (6 bases). V was cut by 3 bases and J by 0 bases, with 14 bases left in between. CDR3 length: 16 residues. CDR1 is LNHDA, CDR2 SQIVND, per germline (reference sequence). The CDR3 is CASSMGLRVDQETQYF. The CDR3 bases are TGTGCCAGTAGTATGGGACTCAGAGTTGACCAAGAGACCCAGTACTTC.

The genes are TRBV11-2 and TRBJ2-2; D call uncertain. CDR1 is SGHAT, CDR2 FQNNGV, per germline. V was trimmed by 4 bases and J by 7 bases, leaving 19 bases between them. The CDR3 loop spans 16 amino acids. The chain's CDR3 is CASSYALSSEVGELFF. Written as DNA, the CDR3 is TGTGCCAGCAGCTACGCTCTCTCTAGTGAAGTCGGGGAGCTGTTTTTT.

V usage is TRBV7-9 and J usage is TRBJ2-1, with 10 bases matching TRBD2. The CDR3 length is 14 residues. The germline gives CDR1 SEHNR, CDR2 FQNEAQ (reference sequence). V lost 5 bases to trimming and J lost 3 bases; unmatched junction nucleotides: 1. DNA of the CDR3: TGTGCCAGCAGCGAGCGGGGGGGCTACAATGAGCAGTTCTTC. This gives the protein CASSERGGYNEQFF.

The chain joins TRBV2 to TRBJ1-1; perhaps TRBD1 as D (5 bases). This CDR3 region has 12 residues. Germline CDR1 is SNHLY and CDR2 is FYNNEI. V was shortened by 8 bases and J by 4 bases, with 11 bases between the two germline ends. The CDR3 nucleotides read TGTGCCAGCGTCAGGGCGGGCACTGAAGCTTTCTTT. Its translation is CASVRAGTEAFF.

The chain combines TRBV5-1 with TRBJ2-5, with a weak D call TRBD1 (6 bases). Per the germline V gene, CDR1 is SGHRS and CDR2 is YFSETQ. The V and J ends lost 7 bases and 4 bases respectively, with 17 bases between them. This CDR3 has 14 residues. CDR3 sequence reads: CASGSGAPGETQYF. As DNA, the CDR3 is TGCGCCAGCGGTTCAGGGGCGCCGGGAGAGACCCAGTACTTC.

The chain is built from TRBV2 and TRBJ2-3, with a tentative D call TRBD2 (7 bases). CDR3 length: 15 residues. Per germline, CDR1 SNHLY and CDR2 FYNNEI. V was pared by 0 bases and J by 5 bases, with 12 bases between. CDR3 nucleotide sequence: TGTGCCAGCAGTGAAGCGCACGGGGGGCTAGATACGCAGTATTTT. Its protein is CASSEAHGGLDTQYF. The full variable domain, completed using reference TRBV2 and TRBJ2-3, is EPEVTQTPSHQVTQMGQEVILRCVPISNHLYFYWYRQILGQKVEFLVSFYNNEISEKSEIFDDQFSVERPDGSNFTLKIRSTKLEDSAMYFCASSEAHGGLDTQYFGPGTRLTVL.

V usage is TRBV28 and J usage is TRBJ2-1; 7 bases align to TRBD2. With V trimmed by 5 bases and J by 7 bases, 14 bases remained unmatched. CDR1 is MDHEN and CDR2 is SYDVKM in the germline V gene. The CDR3 contains 16 residues. For the CDR3, the DNA is TGTGCCAGCAGTCCCCGTTCGTGGCGGGAGATGAATGAGCAGTTCTTC. Its protein product is CASSPRSWREMNEQFF.

This sequence joins TRBV6-6 and TRBJ2-7, with D possibly matching TRBD1 (5 bases). CDR1 is MNHNY, CDR2 SVGAGI, per germline (reference sequence). Trimming left V 2 bases short and J 3 bases short, with 11 bases between. There are 14 residues in the CDR3. The CDR3 DNA reads as TGTGCCAGCAGTTACGCAACCCAGGGCTACGAGCAGTACTTC. Translation: CASSYATQGYEQYF.

This chain joins TRBV30 and TRBJ1-1; D gene unclear. Germline V lookup: CDR1 GTSNPN, CDR2 SVGIG (reference sequence). The V end was cut by 1 base, the J end by 7 bases, with 10 bases between. The CDR3 extends over 12 amino acids. CDR3 coding DNA: TGTGCCTGGAGTGGGGGAGGGCTTGAAGCTTTCTTT. Encoded protein: CAWSGGGLEAFF.

Only one count was recorded for this clone. At the DNA level, this CDR3 is encoded by other sequences in the same sample as well. J is TRBJ2-1 and V is TRBV9; 9 nucleotides agree with TRBD2. J was trimmed by 1 base and V by 2 bases; bases with no gene match: 1. Germline CDR1 is SGDLS and CDR2 is YYNGEE. The CDR3 totals 15 residues. The CDR3 region has the DNA TGTGCCAGCAGCGTTACTAGCGGGTCCTACAATGAGCAGTTCTTC. Its translation is CASSVTSGSYNEQFF.

The chain joins TRBV20-1 to TRBJ1-1, with no clear D. The CDR3 is 10 residues long. Germline CDR1 and CDR2: DFQATT and SNEGSKA (reference sequence). Trimming removed 6 bases at V and 3 bases at J, with 5 bases between. The CDR3 DNA sequence: TGCAGTGCCGGGGACACTGAAGCTTTCTTT. It is translated as CSAGDTEAFF.

The rearrangement links TRBV6-1 to TRBJ2-2; unclear D gene. Germline V lookup: CDR1 MNHNS, CDR2 SASEGT. With 7 bases removed from V and 3 bases from J, the gap between germline ends came to 18 bases. This CDR3 is 16 amino acids long. The CDR3 sequence: CASIETRPDDTGELFF. The CDR3 DNA follows: TGTGCCAGCATTGAGACCAGGCCAGACGACACCGGGGAGCTGTTTTTT.

This chain links TRBV7-9 with TRBJ2-3; weak D call: TRBD2 (5 bases). Germline CDR1 reads SEHNR; CDR2 reads FQNEAQ (reference sequence). The V end lost 11 bases, the J end lost 3 bases, and 9 bases lay between the germline ends. The CDR3 extends over 11 amino acids. Here the CDR3 reads CAGERTDTQYF. The DNA for the CDR3 is TGTGCCGGGGAGAGAACAGATACGCAGTATTTT.